The 20 T cell receptor beta chains listed next were all sequenced from one sample in a study of blood T cell repertoires in COVID-19. Repertoires were generated with immunoSEQ multiplex PCR, while TCRdb's copy carries only in-frame clones and drops some. The sample has around 290,000 clones, approximately 89% seen once; the top ten hold 2.6%. Sample: PBMCs or T cells enriched from blood (not recorded which). The receptors stem from a woman aged 18-35 years who had recovered from COVID-19.

This CDR3 reads CASRIAGQWNYGYTF. The DNA for the CDR3 is TGTGCCAGCAGAATTGCGGGACAGTGGAACTATGGCTACACCTTC. This chain links TRBV28 with TRBJ1-2; the match to TRBD1 covers 7 bases. J was trimmed by 2 bases and V by 6 bases; bases with no gene match: 9. There are 15 residues in the CDR3. Looked up from germline, CDR1 is MDHEN and CDR2 is SYDVKM.

The sample holds a few counts of this clone. The V and J genes are TRBV2 and TRBJ1-6; no definite D call. Germline CDR1 is SNHLY and CDR2 is FYNNEI. Trimming cost V 8 bases and J 9 bases, with 11 bases left between them. CDR3 length: 12 residues. CDR3 sequence (DNA): TGTGCCAGCTCCAGGTCCACTTCACCCCTCCACTTT. Protein sequence: CASSRSTSPLHF.

The rearrangement uses TRBV10-2 and TRBJ1-2; 7 nucleotides match TRBD1. The germline V gene has CDR1 WSHSY and CDR2 SAAADI. V shed 5 bases and J 2 bases; nucleotides not matched to a gene: 5. The CDR3 is 14 amino acids. CDR3 sequence reads: CASSIDRVNYGYTF. For the CDR3, the DNA is TGCGCCAGCAGTATAGACAGGGTAAACTATGGCTACACCTTC.

This rearrangement joins TRBV4-3 to TRBJ2-7; 14 bases fit TRBD2. Germline V gives CDR1 LGHNA, CDR2 YSLEER. The V segment lost 4 bases and the J segment 6 bases; nucleotides outside the gene matches: 5. This CDR3 contains 15 residues. The chain's CDR3 is CASSLTSGGAAEQYF. The CDR3 region has the DNA TGCGCCAGCAGCCTGACTAGCGGGGGGGCTGCCGAGCAGTACTTC.

The gene calls are TRBV4-1 and TRBJ2-7; 9 positions match TRBD1. Germline V gene lookup returns CDR1 MGHRA and CDR2 YSYEKL. CDR3 length: 18 residues. Unmatched junction bases numbered 18, after V lost 3 bases and J lost 6 bases. DNA of the CDR3: TGCGCCAGCAGCCAGCTCCACCTCACAGGGGGCAAAGATCTCGAGCAGTACTTC. Translated, it gives CASSQLHLTGGKDLEQYF.

This sequence joins TRBV19 and TRBJ1-1; D possibly corresponds to TRBD1 (5 bases). In germline, CDR1 is LNHDA, CDR2 SQIVND (reference sequence). This CDR3 region has 17 residues. Trimming stripped 10 bases from V and 0 bases from J, with 24 bases between. The CDR3 loop is CATMPRDSNNMNTEAFF. In nucleotides, the CDR3 is TGTGCCACCATGCCTAGGGACTCAAACAACATGAACACTGAAGCTTTCTTT.

The gene calls are TRBV5-6 and TRBJ1-2; weak D call: TRBD1 (5 bases). V lost 2 bases and J lost 0, with 14 bases in between. This CDR3 has 16 amino acids. Germline CDR1 is SGHDT and CDR2 is YYEEEE. The CDR3 DNA sequence: TGTGCCAGCAGCTTAGGACACTTCCCTTCTAACTATGGCTACACCTTC. This codes for CASSLGHFPSNYGYTF.

The rearrangement uses TRBV6-6 and TRBJ1-6, with D tentatively TRBD1 (5 bases). CDR1 and CDR2 from the germline V gene are MNHNY and SVGAGI (reference sequence). Trimming pared 5 bases from V and 4 bases from J, leaving 18 bases between. The CDR3 is 17 amino acids. CDR3 sequence: CASSPFDQGRYNSPLHF. DNA for the CDR3: TGTGCCAGCAGTCCCTTCGATCAGGGAAGATATAATTCACCCCTCCACTTT.

J is TRBJ2-1 and V is TRBV7-9; 7 nucleotides match TRBD2. The CDR3 spans 16 residues. Trimming took 1 base from V and 3 from J; bases not matched to a gene: 6. Germline values: CDR1 SEHNR, CDR2 FQNEAQ (reference sequence). This CDR3 reads CASSLVPSGVYNEQFF. The CDR3 DNA reads TGTGCCAGCAGCTTAGTTCCTAGCGGAGTCTACAATGAGCAGTTCTTC.

The rearrangement joins TRBV28 to TRBJ1-5; D is undetermined. There are 13 residues in the CDR3. With 3 bases removed from V and 7 bases from J, the gap between germline ends came to 10 bases. Germline V gene sequence: CDR1 MDHEN, CDR2 SYDVKM. The CDR3 DNA is TGTGCCAGCAGTTTCCCTAGCTCCCAGCCCCAGCATTTT. It specifies CASSFPSSQPQHF.

In this sample, this clone turned up once. CDR3 region: CATSRGARGGQYGYTF. The DNA for the CDR3 is TGTGCCACCAGCAGAGGTGCTAGGGGGGGACAATATGGCTACACCTTC. The rearrangement uses TRBV15 and TRBJ1-2, with TRBD1 as a possible D gene (6 bases). Germline-derived CDR1 and CDR2 are LNHNV and YYDKDF (reference sequence). CDR3 length: 16 amino acids. Trimming left V 1 base short and J 5 bases short, with 17 bases between.

The V and J genes are TRBV6-5 and TRBJ2-7; 7 bases are a match to TRBD2. In germline, CDR1 is MNHEY, CDR2 SVGAGI. The junction had 9 bases not matched to a gene; V was cut back by 5 bases and J by 2 bases. CDR3 size: 15 residues. CDR3 sequence reads: CASSTPSGAPYEQYF. CDR3 coding DNA: TGTGCCAGCAGTACCCCTAGCGGAGCTCCCTACGAGCAGTACTTC.

The chain links TRBV5-1 to TRBJ2-7; 7 bases fit TRBD1. V was clipped by 0 bases and J by 2 bases; unmatched bases: 5. This CDR3 is built from 15 residues. CDR1 and CDR2 (germline): SGHRS, YFSETQ. The CDR3 DNA sequence: TGCGCCAGCAGCTTGGGACAGGGAATGACCTACGAGCAGTACTTC. This encodes CASSLGQGMTYEQYF.

The J gene is TRBJ2-1, the V gene TRBV20-1, with a tentative D call TRBD2 (5 bases). Looked up from germline, CDR1 is DFQATT and CDR2 is SNEGSKA (reference sequence). V was clipped by 3 bases and J by 2 bases, with 11 bases between them. The CDR3 totals 14 residues. CDR3 loop: CSASGLATYNEQFF. DNA of the CDR3: TGCAGTGCTAGTGGGCTAGCTACCTACAATGAGCAGTTCTTC.

J is TRBJ2-4 and V is TRBV5-5, with D unresolved. V lost 3 bases and J lost 0, with 13 bases in between. Germline V gives CDR1 SGHKS, CDR2 YYEKEE (reference sequence). The CDR3 contains 16 residues. Written as DNA, the CDR3 is TGTGCCAGCAGCTCAGTCCCTCCCCTAGCCAAAAACATTCAGTACTTC. Amino acids: CASSSVPPLAKNIQYF.

This chain uses TRBV28 with TRBJ2-1, with 14 positions matching TRBD2. The V segment lost 6 bases and the J segment 1 base; nucleotides outside the gene matches: 11. This CDR3 spans 19 amino acids. Germline V CDR1 and CDR2: MDHEN, SYDVKM. CDR3 amino acids: CASSSGLAGVGPSYNEQFF. The CDR3 nucleotides read TGTGCCAGCAGCTCGGGACTAGCGGGAGTAGGACCTTCCTACAATGAGCAGTTCTTC.

The chain carries TRBV7-9 and TRBJ2-2; D uncertain. The length of the CDR3 is 12 residues. CDR1 and CDR2 (germline): SEHNR, FQNEAQ (reference sequence). Trimming left V 0 bases short and J 7 bases short, with 3 bases between. The CDR3 loop reads CASSLAGGELFF. CDR3 in DNA: TGTGCCAGCAGCTTAGCCGGCGGGGAGCTGTTTTTT.

V usage is TRBV6-4 and J usage is TRBJ1-3; no clear D. CDR3 length: 14 amino acids. The V and J ends lost 7 bases and 1 base respectively, with 11 bases between them. In germline, CDR1 is MRHNA, CDR2 SNTAGT. The CDR3 spells CASTEGPSGNTIYF. The CDR3 DNA follows: TGTGCCAGCACGGAGGGCCCATCTGGAAACACCATATATTTT.

The CDR3 DNA is TGTGCCAGCAGTTTAGGGGCTACCGGGGAGCTGTTTTTT. Translated: CASSLGATGELFF. V is TRBV12-3 or TRBV12-4 and J is TRBJ2-2; D is uncertain. The CDR3 is 13 residues long. Deletions cut 1 base from V and 5 bases from J, with 5 bases between.

The J gene is TRBJ1-4, the V gene TRBV6-4; 7 bases align to TRBD1. The CDR3 extends over 16 amino acids. With V trimmed by 3 bases and J by 5 bases, 9 bases remained unmatched. CDR1 and CDR2 from the germline V gene are MRHNA and SNTAGT. This CDR3 is CASSDRTGGGNEKLFF. The CDR3 DNA is TGTGCCAGCAGTGATAGGACAGGAGGGGGGAATGAAAAACTGTTTTTT.